This TCR beta chain was documented in a study of CD8 T cells in Susac syndrome (dated by TCRdb to about 2019). Concerning the study at large: The study used repertoire sequencing to test whether antigen drove CD8+ T cell activation and differentiation in Susac syndrome. The clonality of the CD8+ T cell repertoire was compared across 12 healthy donors, roughly 14 Susac syndrome patients and 15 multiple sclerosis patients. Results and caveats for the whole study, not just this receptor: The number of individuals in the TCR sequencing and HLA analysis was acknowledged as relatively small.

From its cysteine to its phenylalanine, the CDR3 spans 16 amino acids. The sequence is cut down to CDR3 DNA, 48 bases in frame from base 1. For this chain, trimming is 1 base at the V end and 3 bases at the J end, and the number of junction bases without a gene match is 8. CDR1 SEHNR and CDR2 FQNEAQ were looked up in the germline V gene (reference sequence). RNA was extracted with the RNeasy kit and roughly 0.5 to 1 ug was reverse transcribed using random hexamers. The immunoSEQ multiplex PCR assay, which covers 54 Vbeta and 13 Jbeta segments, was used to amplify TCR beta CDR3 regions. Bias from PCR amplification was corrected by using a synthetic template baseline for primer optimization and for computational correction. In the original analysis: Reads were annotated to V, D and J genes according to IMGT and were analyzed with immunoSEQ Analyzer, with only productive sequences retained. To calculate clonality, Shannon entropy was normalized by log2 of the number of productive unique sequences and then subtracted from one. For each patient and control, public and private clones were evaluated among the 100 most prevalent clones. A clone was defined as Susac-specific if it was absent from the healthy and MS cohorts, from about a thousand published viral clones and from other ImmuneACCESS disease sequences. The raw public data were reprocessed by TCRdb itself: fastp quality trimming at Q25, MiXCR clonotype calling, in-frame beta chains only. Each CDR3 protein gets just one entry, which takes the most common genes and DNA from the rows behind it. The authors' filters were not applied to this entry. The sample table lists 100,000 to 150,000 distinct CDR3 sequences, roughly 80% of them with a count of one. The ten largest clones represent 0.45% to 0.65% of the sample.

A remark on this clonotype: Its recognized antigen is unknown. It has no much larger one-base neighbor in the sample; base qualities were not kept.

Peripheral blood CD8+ and CD4+ T cells from healthy donors, Susac syndrome patients and multiple sclerosis patients were profiled by high-throughput TCR beta sequencing. The multiple sclerosis controls were treatment-naive patients who had stable or active relapsing-remitting disease and met the revised McDonald criteria. CD8+ TEMRA cells were enriched by FACS, while bulk CD8+ and CD4+ T cells were purified by magnetic negative isolation. Blood was drawn into EDTA tubes, processed within 24 hours, and PBMCs were isolated by density gradient centrifugation. PBMCs intended for TCR sequencing were cryopreserved in liquid nitrogen and thawed later in a water bath at 37 degrees C. Purity of sorted or isolated CD4+, CD8+ and CD8+ TEMRA cells was at least 90%.

The sequence links TRBV7-9 to TRBJ1-2, and 7 junctional nucleotides match TRBD1. Sequenced sample: CD8+ T cells from PBMCs. The TCR comes from a human donor with multiple sclerosis. The nucleotide sequence is TGTGCCAGCAGCTTAGATGAGGAGGGGGCCTACTATGGCTACACCTTC. Translated, this gives CASSLDEEGAYYGYTF. Outside the CDR3, residues come from the reference TRBV7-9 and TRBJ1-2 proteins, so the full variable domain is: DTGVSQNPRHKITKRGQNVTFRCDPISEHNRLYWYRQTLGQGPEFLTYFQNEAQLEKSRLLSDRFSAERPKGSFSTLEIQRTEQGDSAMYLCASSLDEEGAYYGYTFGSGTRLTVV.